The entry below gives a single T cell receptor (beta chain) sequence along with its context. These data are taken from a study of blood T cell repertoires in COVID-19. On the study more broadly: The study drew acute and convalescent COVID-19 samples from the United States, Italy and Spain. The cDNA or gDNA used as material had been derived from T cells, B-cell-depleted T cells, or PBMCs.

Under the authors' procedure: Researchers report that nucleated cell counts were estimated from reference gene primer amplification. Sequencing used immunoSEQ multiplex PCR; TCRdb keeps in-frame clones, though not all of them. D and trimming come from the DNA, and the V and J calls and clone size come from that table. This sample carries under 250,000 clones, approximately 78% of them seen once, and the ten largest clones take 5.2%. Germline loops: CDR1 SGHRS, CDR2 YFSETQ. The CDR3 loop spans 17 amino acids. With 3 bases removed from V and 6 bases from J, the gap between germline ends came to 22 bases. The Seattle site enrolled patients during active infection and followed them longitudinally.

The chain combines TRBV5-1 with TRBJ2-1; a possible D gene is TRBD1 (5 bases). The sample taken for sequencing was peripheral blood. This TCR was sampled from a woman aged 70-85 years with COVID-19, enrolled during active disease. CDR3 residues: CASSYYETRTTFNEQFF. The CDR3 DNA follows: TGCGCCAGCAGCTACTATGAGACAAGGACAACCTTCAATGAGCAGTTCTTC.